This TCR beta chain came from a study of T cell responses to AZD1222 COVID-19 vaccine. The study, taken as a whole, reports: There were vaccine-associated CD4 TCRs across spike, dominant at 160-218 and 743-854.

Concerning this clone itself: Its antigen is not identified.

Germline V gene sequence: CDR1 SGHNT, CDR2 YYREEE (reference sequence). V trimming: 2 bases; J trimming: 4 bases; junction bases outside the gene matches: 2. The CDR3 sequence is 13 residues long. TCRdb keeps only in-frame clones here, not all; method: immunoSEQ multiplex PCR. Of 150,000 to 200,000 clones in the sample, around 88% were seen once. Pooled samples include second doses given at about 4 or 12 weeks. The chain couples TRBV5-4 to TRBJ2-7; TRBD2 aligns across 8 bases. Material: peripheral blood, obtained 28 days after the second AZD1222 dose. The TCR sequence derives from an adult who received the AZD1222 COVID-19 vaccine. As DNA, the CDR3 is TGTGCCAGCAGCTTCGCTAGCGGGTACGAGCAGTACTTC. Translation: CASSFASGYEQYF.